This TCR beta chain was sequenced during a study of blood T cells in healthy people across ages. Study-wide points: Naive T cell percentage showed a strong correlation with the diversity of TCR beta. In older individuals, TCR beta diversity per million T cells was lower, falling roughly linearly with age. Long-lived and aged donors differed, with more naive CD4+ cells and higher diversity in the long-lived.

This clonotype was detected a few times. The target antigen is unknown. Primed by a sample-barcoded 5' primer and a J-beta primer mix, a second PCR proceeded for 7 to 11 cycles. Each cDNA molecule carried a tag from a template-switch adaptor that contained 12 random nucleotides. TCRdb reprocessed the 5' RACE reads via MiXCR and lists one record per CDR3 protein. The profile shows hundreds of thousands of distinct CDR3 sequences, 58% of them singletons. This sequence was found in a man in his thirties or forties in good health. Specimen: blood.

The CDR3 protein is CATQAGGYANQPQHF. The CDR3 nucleotides are TGTGCCACCCAAGCTGGAGGGTATGCCAATCAGCCCCAGCATTTT. The V and J genes are TRBV10-3 and TRBJ1-5; D is ambiguous. There are 15 residues in the CDR3. With 10 bases removed from V and 3 bases from J, the gap between germline ends came to 19 bases. Germline lookup yields CDR1 ENHRY and CDR2 SYGVKD.